This T cell receptor beta chain was profiled in a study of Graves' ophthalmopathy and Graves' hyperthyroidism. Study observations and caveats: With a specificity of roughly 72% and a sensitivity of about 70%, the model predicted ophthalmopathy progression.

As to this clonotype: As yet, its antigen is unknown.

RNA transcripts were the source from which TCR beta CDR3 regions were amplified. RT-PCR with HTBI primers came first, then second-round multiplex PCR. TCRdb re-analysed the multiplex PCR reads in MiXCR, keeping a single row per CDR3 protein. This table has around 1,200,000 distinct CDR3 sequences, approximately 35% appearing once. The clonotype was recovered from an adult man with Graves' hyperthyroidism. The sequencing sample was made of peripheral blood or thyroid tissue (not recorded which).

CDR3 sequence: CSAEGQGNTGELFF. CDR3 DNA sequence: TGCAGTGCTGAAGGACAGGGGAACACCGGGGAGCTGTTTTTT. The rearrangement links TRBV20-1 to TRBJ2-2; TRBD1 agrees at 8 bases. Germline V gives CDR1 DFQATT, CDR2 SNEGSKA (reference sequence). With V trimmed by 5 bases and J by 1 base, 3 bases remained unmatched. The CDR3 length is 14 residues.